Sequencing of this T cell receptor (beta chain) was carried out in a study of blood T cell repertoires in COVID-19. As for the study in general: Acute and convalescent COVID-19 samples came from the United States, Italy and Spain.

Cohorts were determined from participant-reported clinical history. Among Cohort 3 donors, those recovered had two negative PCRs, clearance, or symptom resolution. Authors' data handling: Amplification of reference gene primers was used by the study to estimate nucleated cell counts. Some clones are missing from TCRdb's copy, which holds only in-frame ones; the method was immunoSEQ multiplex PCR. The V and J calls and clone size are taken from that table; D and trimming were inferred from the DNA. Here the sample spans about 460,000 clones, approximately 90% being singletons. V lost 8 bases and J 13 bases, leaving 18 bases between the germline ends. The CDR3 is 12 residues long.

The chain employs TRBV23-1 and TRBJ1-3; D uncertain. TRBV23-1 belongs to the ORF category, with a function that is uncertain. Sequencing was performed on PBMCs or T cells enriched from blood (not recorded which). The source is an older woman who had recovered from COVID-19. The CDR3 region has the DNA TGCGCCAGCGGCCTTTATGGAGCTCGTATATATTTT. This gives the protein CASGLYGARIYF.